This record looks at one TCR beta chain sequence and its context. Germline V gene sequence: CDR1 MNHEY, CDR2 SMNVEV (reference sequence). Losses at the gene ends were 5 bases for V and 3 bases for J; bases not matched to a gene: 7. The CDR3 is 14 residues long. The data originate from a study of blood T cell repertoires in COVID-19. This table comes from immunoSEQ multiplex PCR, and its TCRdb copy is limited to in-frame clones, with some not included. The table has approximately 70,000 clones, around 83% seen once. V is TRBV27 and J is TRBJ2-7; TRBD2 matches at 7 bases. The sequencing input was peripheral blood. This receptor was identified in a woman older than 75 with active or convalescent COVID-19. The chain's CDR3 is CASSTRRGNYEQYF. The CDR3 bases are TGTGCCAGCAGTACTCGGCGGGGGAACTACGAGCAGTACTTC.